The count of the clone carrying this TCR beta chain is one. Antigen: not known. Time point specified: week 23, last vaccination. Doses of 300 ug of mutant IDH1 20-mer peptide were given with topical imiquimod. This record belongs to a study of a mutant IDH1 vaccine in newly diagnosed glioma. Study context: First vaccine doses came 4-6 weeks after radiotherapy alone, or with temozolomide cycles. Most had both radiotherapy and temozolomide beforehand; others had only one.

Findings and limits, study-wide: Of the patients, less than 95% had vaccine-induced immune responses.

Sequenced by immunoSEQ multiplex PCR; TCRdb stores in-frame clones only, minus some. Here the sample spans roughly 50,000 clones, approximately 78% being singletons. The CDR3 contains 16 residues. V lost 0 bases and J lost 1; bases outside the gene matches: 3. Germline assignment: CDR1 ENHRY and CDR2 SYGVKD. The receptor comes from a middle-aged woman with glioma. Some clones in this sample may be carry-over from other donors' samples. The chain recombines TRBV10-3 with TRBJ2-3, with TRBD2 identical over 8 bases. The sample in question was PBMCs, obtained from a glioma patient whose treatment included an IDH1 peptide vaccine. CDR3 protein: CAISESLRGGTDTQYF. CDR3 nucleotides: TGTGCCATCAGTGAGTCCTTGCGGGGGGGCACAGATACGCAGTATTTT.